This TCR beta chain derives from a study of cytomegalovirus exposure and HLA in healthy donors. Study-level results: CMV antigen specificity was confirmed in vitro for a few CMV-associated chains. In a later analysis, V- and J-gene trimming of beta chains associated with a DCLRE1C missense variant, replicated independently.

The PCR ran on 60 Vbeta and 13 Jbeta primers. Here immunoSEQ multiplex PCR was the method, and the copy in TCRdb shows in-frame clones only, minus some. The table lists 180,000 or so clones, 82% of them singletons, with 1.5% in the top ten. As regards this clone: Its matching antigen is unknown.

Deletions cut 2 bases from V and 0 bases from J, with 27 bases between. CDR1 and CDR2 (germline): SGHRS, YFSETQ. The CDR3 length is 22 residues. Specimen: PBMCs. The receptor was derived from a male donor in good health and CMV-seronegative. The chain combines TRBV5-1 with TRBJ2-6, with D maybe TRBD1 (6 bases). CDR3 amino acids: CASSFPPGTVQGIRSGANVLTF. The DNA for the CDR3 is TGCGCCAGCAGCTTCCCACCAGGGACCGTACAGGGAATCCGCTCTGGGGCCAACGTCCTGACTTTC.